This TCR beta chain is from a study of cytomegalovirus exposure and HLA in healthy donors. Study-wide points: Reportedly, diagnosis of cytomegalovirus status by the classifier showed high specificity and sensitivity. Altogether, more than 150 TCR beta chains were recorded as cytomegalovirus-associated. It was likely that a cluster of highly shared sequence variants was a sequencing artifact.

In the case of this clone: The antigen is unknown.

Germline V lookup: CDR1 SGHVS, CDR2 FQNEAQ. CDR3 length equals 17 residues. Trimming removed 2 bases from V and 4 bases from J; junction bases left unmatched: 10. It was with 60 Vbeta and 13 Jbeta primers that the PCR ran. Assay: immunoSEQ multiplex PCR; the TCRdb copy retains only in-frame clones and omits some. The sample consists of 100,000 to 150,000 clones, roughly 88% of them appearing once. This clonotype was obtained from a boy under 18 in good health and CMV-seronegative. The chain is built from TRBV7-8 and TRBJ2-5; TRBD1 agrees at 10 bases. The material sequenced was PBMCs. CDR3 bases: TGTGCCAGCAGCTTAAGTTCCCGGGACAGGGGCGGAGAGACCCAGTACTTC. This codes for CASSLSSRDRGGETQYF.